This T cell receptor beta chain came from a study of cytomegalovirus exposure and HLA in healthy donors. Study findings and constraints: Most TCR beta V segments were productive about 90% or about 30% of the time in an earlier analysis.

Researchers ran the PCR with 60 Vbeta and 13 Jbeta primers. TCRdb keeps only in-frame clones here, not all; method: immunoSEQ multiplex PCR. The sample has just over 25,000 clones, roughly 70% seen once; the top ten hold more than 3.5%. Points on this clone: Its target is unknown.

The germline V gene encodes CDR1 MGHRA and CDR2 YSYEKL. The CDR3 length is 15 residues. V shed 0 bases and J shed 7 bases, with 13 bases lying between them. The rearrangement uses TRBV4-1 and TRBJ2-1; D remains unclear. The TCR comes from a woman in her 50s in good health and CMV-seronegative. Sequencing was carried out using PBMCs. The CDR3 is CASSQENSLVNEQFF. CDR3 nucleotides: TGCGCCAGCAGCCAAGAGAACTCCCTAGTGAATGAGCAGTTCTTC.